A selection of T cell receptor beta chains follows, all from one sample in a study of patients and donors after allogeneic stem cell transplantation. MiXCR was run by TCRdb on the RT-PCR reads, yielding one entry per CDR3 protein. Of about a million distinct CDR3 sequences in the sample, under 20% were seen once. Sequencing was carried out using blood, either unsorted or a sorted T cell fraction (not recorded which). These receptors came from a human donor who was either an allogeneic HSCT recipient or a stem cell or donor lymphocyte infusion donor (not recorded which). It is not recorded whose cells these are; they may come from a transplant donor. The CDR3 runs from the conserved cysteine through the conserved F or W. The order of the fields is V gene, D gene, J gene, clone size, CDR3 protein, CDR3 DNA. D genes are given only for firm matches. Not all rows give a size; the values are once, few, many and, for expanded clones, a class.

v_call: TRBV20-1; d_call: -; j_call: TRBJ1-3; clone_size: -; cdr3_aa: CSAKRQAAGNTIYF; cdr3_nt: TGCAGTGCTAAAAGACAGGCAGCCGGAAACACCATATATTTT
v_call: TRBV5-1; d_call: -; j_call: TRBJ1-3; clone_size: -; cdr3_aa: CASSLEGATGNTIYF; cdr3_nt: TGCGCCAGCAGCTTGGAAGGGGCAACGGGAAACACCATATATTTT
v_call: TRBV19; d_call: -; j_call: TRBJ2-7; clone_size: -; cdr3_aa: CASSFPGRLYEQYF; cdr3_nt: TGTGCCAGTAGTTTCCCGGGACGCCTCTACGAGCAGTACTTC
v_call: TRBV12-3/TRBV12-4; d_call: -; j_call: TRBJ1-2; clone_size: few; cdr3_aa: CASSLDGGIGGYTF; cdr3_nt: TGTGCCAGCAGTTTGGATGGGGGGATAGGGGGCTACACCTTC
v_call: TRBV20-1; d_call: -; j_call: TRBJ1-1; clone_size: -; cdr3_aa: CSGQDRLNTEAFF; cdr3_nt: TGCAGTGGACAGGACAGACTGAACACTGAAGCTTTCTTT
v_call: TRBV2; d_call: -; j_call: TRBJ2-3; clone_size: -; cdr3_aa: CASSEGRAPGTQYF; cdr3_nt: TGTGCCAGCAGTGAAGGTAGGGCCCCAGGGACGCAGTATTTT
v_call: TRBV12-3/TRBV12-4; d_call: -; j_call: TRBJ2-1; clone_size: many; cdr3_aa: CASTWNEGSEQFF; cdr3_nt: TGTGCCAGCACCTGGAATGAGGGGAGTGAGCAGTTCTTC
v_call: TRBV9; d_call: -; j_call: TRBJ2-1; clone_size: once; cdr3_aa: CASSVDSGILSGEQFF; cdr3_nt: TGTGCCAGCAGCGTGGACTCCGGGATCCTAAGCGGTGAGCAGTTCTTC
v_call: TRBV29-1; d_call: -; j_call: TRBJ1-1; clone_size: few; cdr3_aa: CSVAGSGEAFF; cdr3_nt: TGCAGCGTTGCCGGGAGCGGTGAAGCTTTCTTT
v_call: TRBV20-1; d_call: TRBD1; j_call: TRBJ1-2; clone_size: few; cdr3_aa: CSAPGGSYGYTF; cdr3_nt: TGCAGTGCGCCAGGGGGCTCCTATGGCTACACCTTC
v_call: TRBV10-3; d_call: -; j_call: TRBJ2-1; clone_size: -; cdr3_aa: CATTLEGPIREQFF; cdr3_nt: TGTGCCACCACCCTCGAGGGCCCCATTCGGGAGCAGTTCTTC
v_call: TRBV6-4; d_call: TRBD1; j_call: TRBJ2-6; clone_size: few; cdr3_aa: CASSEGTGVAGANVLTF; cdr3_nt: TGTGCCAGCAGTGAAGGGACAGGGGTTGCTGGGGCCAACGTCCTGACTTTC
v_call: TRBV6-6; d_call: -; j_call: TRBJ2-7; clone_size: -; cdr3_aa: CASSYDVSYEQYF; cdr3_nt: TGTGCCAGCAGTTACGACGTATCCTACGAGCAGTACTTC
v_call: TRBV27; d_call: -; j_call: TRBJ1-1; clone_size: many; cdr3_aa: CASSLWAGNTEAFF; cdr3_nt: TGTGCCAGCAGTTTATGGGCAGGGAACACTGAAGCTTTCTTT
v_call: TRBV27; d_call: -; j_call: TRBJ1-1; clone_size: -; cdr3_aa: CASLSNTEAFF; cdr3_nt: TGTGCCAGCCTTAGTAATACTGAAGCTTTCTTT
v_call: TRBV5-1; d_call: TRBD2; j_call: TRBJ2-5; clone_size: -; cdr3_aa: CASSWGLAGETQYF; cdr3_nt: TGCGCCAGCAGCTGGGGTCTAGCGGGGGAGACCCAGTACTTC
v_call: TRBV4-3; d_call: -; j_call: TRBJ2-3; clone_size: few; cdr3_aa: CASSQDWLAPPTDTQYF; cdr3_nt: TGCGCCAGCAGCCAAGATTGGTTAGCCCCCCCCACAGATACGCAGTATTTT
v_call: TRBV12-3/TRBV12-4; d_call: TRBD2; j_call: TRBJ2-3; clone_size: few; cdr3_aa: CASSGFGLAGASTDTQYF; cdr3_nt: TGTGCCAGCAGTGGATTCGGACTAGCGGGGGCCAGCACAGATACGCAGTATTTT
v_call: TRBV7-3; d_call: -; j_call: TRBJ2-7; clone_size: -; cdr3_aa: CASSSTEEGYEQYF; cdr3_nt: TGTGCCAGCAGCTCCACTGAGGAGGGCTACGAGCAGTACTTC
v_call: TRBV20-1; d_call: TRBD2; j_call: TRBJ2-1; clone_size: few; cdr3_aa: CSARASGMYEQFF; cdr3_nt: TGCAGTGCTAGGGCTAGCGGGATGTACGAGCAGTTCTTC
v_call: TRBV6-1; d_call: -; j_call: TRBJ2-6; clone_size: -; cdr3_aa: CASSLTISGANVLTF; cdr3_nt: TGTGCCAGCAGCTTAACTATATCTGGGGCCAACGTCCTGACTTTC
v_call: TRBV30; d_call: -; j_call: TRBJ2-5; clone_size: -; cdr3_aa: CAWSVRLGADASGETQYF; cdr3_nt: TGTGCCTGGAGTGTACGGTTGGGAGCGGACGCGTCAGGAGAGACCCAGTACTTC
v_call: TRBV23-1; d_call: -; j_call: TRBJ2-5; clone_size: few; cdr3_aa: CARRSEGETQYF; cdr3_nt: TGCGCCAGGCGGAGCGAGGGGGAGACCCAGTACTTC
v_call: TRBV7-3; d_call: -; j_call: TRBJ1-3; clone_size: many; cdr3_aa: CASSLTPGNTIYF; cdr3_nt: TGTGCCAGCAGCTTGACCCCTGGAAACACCATATATTTT
v_call: TRBV12-3/TRBV12-4; d_call: -; j_call: TRBJ1-1; clone_size: many; cdr3_aa: CATRAGAVTMRTEAFF; cdr3_nt: TGTGCCACCCGGGCTGGGGCAGTGACCATGAGGACTGAAGCTTTCTTT
v_call: TRBV3-1; d_call: -; j_call: TRBJ2-7; clone_size: -; cdr3_aa: CASSQTMREQYF; cdr3_nt: TGTGCCAGCAGCCAAACAATGCGCGAGCAGTACTTC
v_call: TRBV11-2; d_call: -; j_call: TRBJ1-1; clone_size: -; cdr3_aa: CASSLGMITEAFF; cdr3_nt: TGTGCCAGCAGCTTAGGGATGATAACTGAAGCTTTCTTT
v_call: TRBV5-6; d_call: TRBD2; j_call: TRBJ2-1; clone_size: few; cdr3_aa: CASSCWTSGRAWDEQFF; cdr3_nt: TGTGCCAGCAGCTGTTGGACTAGCGGGAGGGCCTGGGATGAGCAGTTCTTC
v_call: TRBV4-2; d_call: -; j_call: TRBJ2-3; clone_size: -; cdr3_aa: CASSQDPGGVLADTQYF; cdr3_nt: TGTGCCAGCAGCCAAGACCCTGGGGGCGTTCTGGCAGATACGCAGTATTTT
v_call: TRBV6-1; d_call: -; j_call: TRBJ2-7; clone_size: few; cdr3_aa: CASSRSPRGSYEQYF; cdr3_nt: TGTGCCAGCTCAAGATCCCCGAGGGGCTCCTACGAGCAGTACTTC
v_call: TRBV20-1; d_call: -; j_call: TRBJ1-5; clone_size: -; cdr3_aa: CSARNAGGRSNQPQHF; cdr3_nt: TGCAGTGCTAGAAACGCTGGGGGGAGAAGCAATCAGCCCCAGCATTTT
v_call: TRBV12-3/TRBV12-4; d_call: TRBD2; j_call: TRBJ2-1; clone_size: few; cdr3_aa: CASRTSGRAPEQFF; cdr3_nt: TGTGCCAGCAGGACTAGCGGGAGGGCCCCGGAGCAGTTCTTC
v_call: TRBV30; d_call: -; j_call: TRBJ1-5; clone_size: -; cdr3_aa: CAWSGGNSNQPQHF; cdr3_nt: TGTGCCTGGAGTGGAGGGAATAGCAATCAGCCCCAGCATTTT
v_call: TRBV20-1; d_call: -; j_call: TRBJ1-4; clone_size: few; cdr3_aa: CSARERGEEKLFF; cdr3_nt: TGCAGTGCTAGAGAGAGGGGGGAAGAAAAACTGTTTTTT
v_call: TRBV6-1; d_call: -; j_call: TRBJ1-2; clone_size: many; cdr3_aa: CASCRQGTYGYTF; cdr3_nt: TGTGCCAGCTGCCGCCAGGGCACCTATGGCTACACCTTC
v_call: TRBV12-3/TRBV12-4; d_call: TRBD2; j_call: TRBJ2-2; clone_size: -; cdr3_aa: CASSFGAGGPVTGELFF; cdr3_nt: TGTGCCAGCAGTTTCGGGGCGGGGGGGCCAGTCACCGGGGAGCTGTTTTTT
v_call: TRBV24-1; d_call: -; j_call: TRBJ2-3; clone_size: few; cdr3_aa: CATSDPPNGGYTQYF; cdr3_nt: TGTGCCACCAGTGATCCTCCCAATGGCGGCTATACGCAGTATTTT
v_call: TRBV24-1; d_call: -; j_call: TRBJ1-5; clone_size: few; cdr3_aa: CATSDRGGSQPQHF; cdr3_nt: TGTGCCACCAGTGATAGGGGGGGGAGTCAGCCCCAGCATTTT
v_call: TRBV20-1; d_call: TRBD2; j_call: TRBJ2-1; clone_size: -; cdr3_aa: CSAERLAGAYNEQFF; cdr3_nt: TGCAGTGCCGAAAGACTAGCGGGTGCCTACAATGAGCAGTTCTTC
v_call: TRBV7-9; d_call: TRBD2; j_call: TRBJ2-1; clone_size: many; cdr3_aa: CASSLVGGVSYNEQFF; cdr3_nt: TGTGCCAGCAGCTTAGTTGGGGGGGTATCCTACAATGAGCAGTTCTTC
v_call: TRBV29-1; d_call: TRBD1; j_call: TRBJ2-3; clone_size: many; cdr3_aa: CSVEYETGVADTQYF; cdr3_nt: TGCAGCGTTGAATACGAGACAGGGGTCGCAGATACGCAGTATTTT
v_call: TRBV9; d_call: TRBD2; j_call: TRBJ2-5; clone_size: few; cdr3_aa: CASSGGLAGNQETQYF; cdr3_nt: TGTGCCAGCAGCGGGGGACTAGCGGGGAACCAAGAGACCCAGTACTTC
v_call: TRBV7-9; d_call: -; j_call: TRBJ1-3; clone_size: few; cdr3_aa: CASSLDARSGNTIYF; cdr3_nt: TGTGCCAGCAGCTTGGACGCGCGCTCTGGAAACACCATATATTTT
v_call: TRBV10-3; d_call: -; j_call: TRBJ2-5; clone_size: -; cdr3_aa: CAIRGGIRETQYF; cdr3_nt: TGTGCCATCAGAGGGGGAATTAGAGAGACCCAGTACTTC
v_call: TRBV7-2; d_call: TRBD2; j_call: TRBJ2-1; clone_size: -; cdr3_aa: CASSSYSGRASHEQFF; cdr3_nt: TGTGCCAGCAGCTCATATAGCGGGAGGGCCTCCCATGAGCAGTTCTTC
v_call: TRBV25-1; d_call: TRBD1; j_call: TRBJ1-1; clone_size: -; cdr3_aa: CASVRDREAFF; cdr3_nt: TGTGCCAGCGTAAGGGACAGAGAAGCTTTCTTT
v_call: TRBV7-9; d_call: -; j_call: TRBJ2-5; clone_size: -; cdr3_aa: CASSKGQMGETQYF; cdr3_nt: TGTGCCAGCAGCAAAGGACAGATGGGAGAGACCCAGTACTTC
v_call: TRBV9; d_call: -; j_call: TRBJ2-3; clone_size: few; cdr3_aa: CASSVEAQGRDTQYF; cdr3_nt: TGTGCCAGCAGCGTAGAGGCTCAGGGAAGGGATACGCAGTATTTT
v_call: TRBV18; d_call: -; j_call: TRBJ2-7; clone_size: -; cdr3_aa: CASSPEGRAEQYF; cdr3_nt: TGTGCCAGCTCACCTGAGGGAAGGGCCGAGCAGTACTTC
v_call: TRBV2; d_call: -; j_call: TRBJ2-1; clone_size: few; cdr3_aa: CASRANSGFDYNEQFF; cdr3_nt: TGTGCCAGCAGGGCCAATAGTGGGTTTGACTACAATGAGCAGTTCTTC
v_call: TRBV27; d_call: -; j_call: TRBJ2-7; clone_size: -; cdr3_aa: CANSRGSTYEQYF; cdr3_nt: TGTGCCAACAGCAGGGGTAGTACCTACGAGCAGTACTTC
v_call: TRBV6-4; d_call: -; j_call: TRBJ1-1; clone_size: few; cdr3_aa: CASSDSRNTEAFF; cdr3_nt: TGTGCCAGCAGTGACTCCAGGAACACTGAAGCTTTCTTT
v_call: TRBV12-3/TRBV12-4; d_call: TRBD2; j_call: TRBJ2-2; clone_size: few; cdr3_aa: CASRTGLGAGELFF; cdr3_nt: TGTGCCAGCAGGACGGGACTAGGGGCCGGGGAGCTGTTTTTT
v_call: TRBV7-3; d_call: TRBD2; j_call: TRBJ2-7; clone_size: -; cdr3_aa: CASSLTLASGAAEQYF; cdr3_nt: TGTGCCAGCAGCTTAACGTTGGCTAGCGGGGCCGCGGAGCAGTACTTC
v_call: TRBV7-6; d_call: TRBD2; j_call: TRBJ2-2; clone_size: few; cdr3_aa: CASSLVITAGINTGELFF; cdr3_nt: TGTGCCAGCAGCTTAGTTATCACAGCGGGGATAAACACCGGGGAGCTGTTTTTT
v_call: TRBV15; d_call: TRBD2; j_call: TRBJ2-7; clone_size: few; cdr3_aa: CATSRGTSVSYEQYF; cdr3_nt: TGTGCCACCAGCAGAGGGACTAGCGTCTCCTACGAGCAGTACTTC
v_call: TRBV5-6; d_call: -; j_call: TRBJ1-1; clone_size: -; cdr3_aa: CASSLRGPGRSTEAFF; cdr3_nt: TGTGCCAGCAGCTTGCGGGGGCCCGGACGGAGCACTGAAGCTTTCTTT
v_call: TRBV30; d_call: -; j_call: TRBJ2-7; clone_size: -; cdr3_aa: CAWSLPGRRPYEQYF; cdr3_nt: TGTGCCTGGAGTCTTCCGGGACGGAGGCCCTACGAGCAGTACTTC